This T cell receptor (beta chain) appears in the sequencing data of a study of radiation and T cells in renal cell carcinoma. At the level of the study: Nephrectomy followed 15 Gy stereotactic body radiation by 4 weeks. Findings of the study overall: Top tumor clonotypes rose in blood 2 weeks post-radiation, then contracted.

As to this clone: Its specificity is not known.

The data were produced by immunoSEQ multiplex PCR, yet TCRdb's version contains in-frame clones alone and is incomplete. Among tens of thousands of clones listed, 80% were seen once. Time point here: blood 2 weeks post-SBRT. Regarding treatment: 15 Gy SBRT to primary tumor, nephrectomy 4 weeks later. Trimming cost V 6 bases and J 4 bases; bases outside gene matches: 6. This CDR3 contains 13 residues. Germline values: CDR1 MGHRA, CDR2 YSYEKL. The receptor comes from a woman in her 70s with renal cell carcinoma. The J gene is TRBJ2-7, the V gene TRBV4-1; TRBD1 matches at 7 bases. Sample: blood, taken from a patient whose treatment included radiotherapy and nephrectomy. CDR3 DNA sequence: TGCGCCAGCAGGGGGACAGACCGATACGAGCAGTACTTC. As protein: CASRGTDRYEQYF.